Below are 5 T cell receptor beta chains sequenced from a single sample in a study of response to subunit inactivated influenza vaccine. TCRdb processed the RT-PCR reads anew with MiXCR; each CDR3 protein has one entry. The sample includes around 480,000 distinct CDR3 sequences, 16% of them seen just once. The sample here was CD4+ T cells sorted from PBMCs, taken less than 30 months after vaccination. The receptors stem from a man aged 50 to 69 who received an inactivated influenza vaccine.

This sequence joins TRBV20-1 and TRBJ2-2; TRBD2 aligns across 14 bases. CDR3 length: 17 residues. Germline lookup yields CDR1 DFQATT and CDR2 SNEGSKA (reference sequence). The V gene end was trimmed by 0 bases and the J gene end by 7 bases; junction bases not matched to a gene: 7. In DNA form, the CDR3 reads TGCAGTGCTAGAGATTGGAGACTAGCGGGAGGGAGCGGGGAGCTGTTTTTT. It is translated as CSARDWRLAGGSGELFF.

V gene TRBV20-1 combines with J gene TRBJ2-1; TRBD2 matches at 9 bases. CDR3 size: 15 residues. Germline V gives CDR1 DFQATT, CDR2 SNEGSKA (reference sequence). The V segment lost 1 base and the J segment 4 bases; nucleotides outside the gene matches: 5. CDR3 nucleotides: TGCAGTGCTAGAGCCGGGCGGGAGGGTTACAATGAGCAGTTCTTC. As protein: CSARAGREGYNEQFF.

This clonotype was seen a handful of times. The rearrangement joins TRBV5-1 to TRBJ2-7; perhaps TRBD2 as D (5 bases). The germline V gene encodes CDR1 SGHRS and CDR2 YFSETQ. This CDR3 has 14 residues. The V end lost 4 bases, the J end lost 4 bases, and 15 bases lay between the germline ends. The CDR3 DNA reads TGCGCCAGCAGCATCGGAGATCCGGGGTACGAGCAGTACTTC. Its translation: CASSIGDPGYEQYF.

CDR3: CASSGDITLNTEAFF. DNA of the CDR3: TGTGCCAGCAGTGGGGACATCACCTTGAACACTGAAGCTTTCTTT. The chain recombines TRBV2 with TRBJ1-1; perhaps TRBD1 as D (6 bases). The V end lost 4 bases, the J end lost 0 bases, and 12 bases lay between the germline ends. Germline CDR1 and CDR2: SNHLY and FYNNEI. The CDR3 has 15 amino acids.

This clonotype has at least ten counts. The V call is TRBV25-1, the J call TRBJ1-1; no firm D call. V gave up 7 bases and J gave up 5 bases, with 8 bases separating them. This CDR3 has 11 residues. Germline CDR1 and CDR2: MGHDK and SYGVNS. CDR3 DNA: TGTGCCAGCACAGAAGGGACTGAAGCTTTCTTT. It encodes CASTEGTEAFF.